The following is a TCR beta chain sequence with its context. Its antigen is still unknown. CDR1 and CDR2 (germline): MDHEN, SYDVKM. CDR3 length equals 16 residues. Trimming cost V 5 bases and J 7 bases; bases outside gene matches: 12. This sample stems from a study of cytomegalovirus exposure and HLA in healthy donors. The study, taken as a whole, reports: Most TCR sequences showed up rarely, but some public TCRs showed up in many donors. The study flagged roughly 150 TCR beta chains as cytomegalovirus-associated. The CMV antigen specificity of a few CMV-associated chains was confirmed through in vitro analysis.

Data came from immunoSEQ multiplex PCR; TCRdb stores just in-frame clones and leaves some out. The table includes approximately 97,000 clones, about 93% detected once. Sequenced input: PBMCs. The TCR sequence derives from a woman aged 30 to 39 in good health and CMV-seropositive. This chain connects TRBV28 to TRBJ2-4; 9 bases are shared with TRBD1. CDR3 loop: CASSPPGTGRGNIQYF. In DNA, the CDR3 is TGTGCCAGCAGTCCACCAGGGACAGGGAGGGGTAACATTCAGTACTTC.